Each of the 11 T cell receptor beta chains below was sequenced from the same sample in a study of blood T cell repertoires in COVID-19. TCRdb's copy holds only in-frame clones and misses some; the assay was immunoSEQ multiplex PCR. This repertoire shows a few hundred thousand clones, 84% found once; its top ten account for 1.5% to 1.7%. The sample taken for sequencing was peripheral blood. All receptors derive from a woman in her 40s who had recovered from COVID-19.

This chain connects TRBV18 to TRBJ1-1; TRBD1 might be the D (5 bases). The CDR3 has 16 residues. Between the trimmed V and J ends, which lost 6 bases and 2 bases, there was a span of 19 bases. Germline V CDR1 and CDR2: KGHSH, LQKENI. The CDR3 here is CASSPTGGAENTEAFF. The CDR3 DNA sequence: TGTGCCAGCTCCCCGACGGGCGGGGCCGAAAACACTGAAGCTTTCTTT.

The chain combines TRBV6-5 with TRBJ2-5; no definite D call. Trimming shortened V by 8 bases and J by 1 base, and 17 bases separated the two germline ends. The germline V gene has CDR1 MNHEY and CDR2 SVGAGI. The CDR3 is made up of 15 amino acids. The CDR3 bases are TGTGCCAGCCGGGTTAGTCCGCAGCGCCAAGAGACCCAGTACTTC. Protein: CASRVSPQRQETQYF.

This chain links TRBV28 with TRBJ2-7; TRBD2 matches at 9 bases. Germline loops: CDR1 MDHEN, CDR2 SYDVKM. V trimming: 2 bases; J trimming: 2 bases; junction bases outside the gene matches: 4. This CDR3 comprises 15 residues. The CDR3 reads CASSLSGGFPYEQYF. The CDR3 DNA follows: TGTGCCAGCAGTTTAAGCGGGGGGTTTCCCTACGAGCAGTACTTC.

The chain carries TRBV7-8 and TRBJ1-6; D gene uncertain. Germline V gene data show CDR1 as SGHVS and CDR2 as FQNEAQ. Trimming stripped 1 base from V and 7 bases from J, with 17 bases between. This CDR3 has 17 amino acids. The CDR3 reads CASSLGVGRVNNSPLHF. CDR3 coding DNA: TGTGCCAGCAGCTTAGGGGTGGGGAGGGTGAACAATTCACCCCTCCACTTT.

The chain links TRBV12-3 or TRBV12-4 to TRBJ1-2; 7 bases map to TRBD1. The CDR3 is made up of 12 amino acids. The V segment lost 6 bases and the J segment 2 bases; nucleotides outside the gene matches: 0. The CDR3 sequence: CASSRGNYGYTF. CDR3 coding DNA: TGTGCCAGCAGCAGGGGGAACTATGGCTACACCTTC.

This clone was recorded once. The genes are TRBV4-2 and TRBJ2-1; 10 positions agree with TRBD2. The ends lost 6 bases at V and 6 bases at J; junction bases unmatched: 11. The CDR3 runs to 16 residues. The V gene's germline CDR1 is LGHNA and CDR2 YNFKEQ. CDR3 protein: CASRIEEAGGLNEQFF. Here the CDR3 DNA reads TGTGCCAGCAGAATAGAGGAAGCGGGGGGGCTCAATGAGCAGTTCTTC.

This chain joins TRBV11-2 and TRBJ2-7, with D possibly matching TRBD1 (6 bases). This CDR3 is built from 17 residues. V was clipped by 0 bases and J by 5 bases, with 20 bases between them. CDR1 is SGHAT and CDR2 is FQNNGV in the germline V gene. The CDR3 protein is CASSLEGAAGALHEQYF. CDR3 bases: TGTGCCAGCAGCTTAGAGGGGGCGGCAGGGGCTCTACACGAGCAGTACTTC. Full variable domain (outside the CDR3, taken from reference TRBV11-2 and TRBJ2-7): EAGVAQSPRYKIIEKRQSVAFWCNPISGHATLYWYQQILGQGPKLLIQFQNNGVVDDSQLPKDRFSAERLKGVDSTLKIQPAKLEDSAVYLCASSLEGAAGALHEQYFGPGTRLTVT.

V is TRBV3-1 (or the pseudogene TRBV3-2) and J is TRBJ2-2; perhaps TRBD1 as D (5 bases). V was shortened by 3 bases and J by 6 bases, with 8 bases between the two germline ends. CDR3 length: 13 amino acids. Germline V gene sequence: CDR1 LGHDT, CDR2 YNNKEL (reference sequence). The CDR3 bases are TGTGCCAGCAGCCATCAGGGATCCGGGGAGCTGTTTTTT. Protein: CASSHQGSGELFF.

V and J are TRBV11-2 and TRBJ1-3; D remains ambiguous. CDR1 SGHAT and CDR2 FQNNGV come from the germline V gene. Trimming took 2 bases from V and 0 from J, leaving 11 bases between them. This CDR3 has 16 residues. This CDR3 is CASSLISLASGNTIYF. CDR3 nucleotides: TGTGCCAGCAGCTTAATCTCTCTAGCCTCTGGAAACACCATATATTTT.

The chain is built from TRBV10-2 and TRBJ2-5, with unresolved D. Germline CDR1 is WSHSY and CDR2 is SAAADI. CDR3 length: 12 residues. Trimming left V 7 bases short and J 1 base short, with 7 bases between. The CDR3 coding sequence is TGCGCCAGCACAACCGGCCAAGAGACCCAGTACTTC. This sequence encodes CASTTGQETQYF.

This clone occurred a few times. V is TRBV6-5 and J is TRBJ1-3; 8 nucleotides line up with TRBD1. The CDR3 is 16 residues long. V shed 2 bases, J shed 1 base, and the junction held 4 bases outside the gene matches. CDR1 and CDR2 from the germline V gene are MNHEY and SVGAGI. The CDR3 DNA reads as TGTGCCAGCAGTTACGACAGGGGATCATCTGGAAACACCATATATTTT. Protein: CASSYDRGSSGNTIYF.